This T cell receptor (gamma chain) was recorded in a study of gamma delta lymphoproliferative disorders and STAT genes (dated by TCRdb to the late 2010s). Looking at the study overall: The LymphoTrack Dx TCRG Assay was used to build gamma-chain libraries from a minimum of 50 ng of genomic DNA. Delta-chain libraries followed the EuroClonality-NGS working group standard operating procedure, because no corresponding Invivoscribe delta assay was available. Within a larger immunophenotypic and STAT-mutation study, TCR gamma and delta CDR3 repertoires were profiled by deep sequencing in Tgammadelta lymphoproliferative disease patients and healthy controls. Two gamma-chain samples and all delta-chain samples were sequenced twice to confirm results. Here is what the overall study found, with its caveats: It was noted by the authors that NGS specificity may be reduced at low frequencies, so confirmation of the public or private nature of leukemic clones is needed. When whole repertoires were clustered, gamma repertoires from patients grouped apart from those of healthy controls, but delta repertoires did not separate between the groups. T cells in controls likely covered a range of maturation stages, whereas leukemic cells were skewed toward terminal effectors, which could potentially limit comparisons between patients and controls. Nearly all major patient gamma and delta clonotypes were public, shared with at least one healthy donor; only two gamma clonotypes were private to disease.

In both library preparation methods, multiplex PCR was run with primers aimed at the conserved V and J regions of the TCR genes. The amplicons were purified, pooled and then sequenced on an Illumina MiSeq platform. From the authors' description of their analysis: V(D)J alignment, clonotype assembly and translation were performed with MiXCR, whereas functionality assessment and CDR3 repertoire analyses were performed with VDJtools. CDR3 was defined per IMGT, and analyses were restricted to productive sequences using functional genes, excluding ORF genes and pseudogenes. A custom Python script searched for identical amino acid CDR3s of major clonotypes (frequency >=5%) across all patients and controls. A one-sided non-parametric Wilcoxon test was used to compare clonotype frequencies in patients versus controls. Clone calls in TCRdb were regenerated from the public reads with CATT, after which identical DNA sequences shared one row. TCRdb's processing, not the study's, gives the V and J calls here. The sample has some 1,300 gamma-chain clones on record, about 13% of them singletons. Jointly, the top ten make up about a sixth of the sample.

Judged by its sample share, this clone qualifies as medium-sized (0.01 to 0.1%). Its antigen is unknown. No base quality values were provided; no much bigger clone lies one nucleotide off. Genomic DNA from peripheral blood mononuclear cells isolated from patients and controls was used for TCR sequencing. The control group, matched to the patients for age and sex, consisted of 23 healthy adult blood donors (roughly 12 males and roughly eleven females) with a median age of about 69 years. In the germline V gene (reference sequence), CDR1 corresponds to GITISATS and CDR2 to ISYDGTV. From cysteine to phenylalanine, the CDR3 is 15 amino acids long. Kept here is only the CDR3 DNA, which spans 45 bases and is read in frame from base 1. For this chain, trimming is 0 bases at the V end and 4 bases at the J end, and the number of junction bases without a gene match is 5.

This clonotype was obtained from a human donor in good health. The chain uses TRGV9 and TRGJP1. TCRdb leaves out the J gene; it was filled in here by matching the DNA to germline. Source material: blood. The CDR3 region reads CALWEVQGTGWFKIF. The DNA sequence follows: TGTGCCTTGTGGGAGGTGCAAGGCACTGGTTGGTTCAAGATATTT.